This is a list of T cell receptor beta chains from one sample in a study of cytotoxic CD8 clonotypes in ibrutinib-treated CLL. Produced via immunoSEQ multiplex PCR; TCRdb's table is partial and in-frame only. There are some 140,000 clones in the sample; about 91% occur only once, and less than 14% lies in the top ten. Sequencing used PBMCs, obtained after 12 months of ibrutinib treatment. Receptor source: a human donor with chronic lymphocytic leukemia. Each CDR3 is given with its conserved first and last residue. The D gene is left open where the match is weak. The size entry is marked missing in some rows and otherwise reads once, few, many or a size class.

clone_size cdr3_length j_call v_call d_call cdr3_nt cdr3_aa
NA 17 TRBJ2-1 TRBV2 TRBD2 TGTGCCAGCAGTGGGATTGGGGGACTAGCGGGAGGGTATGAGCAGTTCTTC CASSGIGGLAGGYEQFF
NA 14 TRBJ1-5 TRBV4-1 TRBD1 TGCGCCAGCAGCCAAGGACAGGGGGACCAGCCCCAGCATTTT CASSQGQGDQPQHF
NA 18 TRBJ2-5 TRBV9 TRBD1 TGTGCCAGCAGCGTCCAGGGGCGGACAGGGGCGTTCCAAGAGACCCAGTACTTC CASSVQGRTGAFQETQYF
NA 14 TRBJ2-1 TRBV9 TRBD2 TGTGCCAGCAACCTAGCGGGAGGTTACAATGAGCAGTTCTTC CASNLAGGYNEQFF
NA 16 TRBJ1-4 TRBV4-3 NA TGCGCCAGCAGCCAAGACGGGGGCACTACAGGAGAAAAACTGTTTTTT CASSQDGGTTGEKLFF
NA 14 TRBJ1-1 TRBV7-8 NA TGTGCCAGCAGCTTATCCGCGTCCAAAGAGGTAGCTTTCTTT CASSLSASKEVAFF
NA 13 TRBJ2-1 TRBV19 NA TGTGCCAGTAGTCCGTCCCACAATCGGGAGCAGTTCTTC CASSPSHNREQFF
NA 13 TRBJ2-7 TRBV18 NA TGTGCCAGCTCACTTACCGAGGGCAGTGAGCAGTACTTC CASSLTEGSEQYF
NA 13 TRBJ1-2 TRBV2 NA TGTGCCAGCAATGGAAGAACAGGGTCTGGCTACACCTTC CASNGRTGSGYTF
NA 15 TRBJ2-2 TRBV10-3 TRBD2 TGTGCCACCACCAAAACCTGGACTAGCCCCGGGGAGCTGTTTTTT CATTKTWTSPGELFF
NA 13 TRBJ2-4 TRBV6-5 NA TGTGCCAGCAGTCCGCCTGTTCGGACCGTTCAGTACTTC CASSPPVRTVQYF
once 13 TRBJ1-5 TRBV10-1 NA TGCGCCAGCAGTGACAGGTACAATCAGCCCCAGCATTTT CASSDRYNQPQHF
NA 15 TRBJ2-7 TRBV7-9 NA TGTGCCAGCAGCTTAGGGCGCGAAGGGTACTACGAGCAGTACTTC CASSLGREGYYEQYF
NA 15 TRBJ1-2 TRBV27 TRBD1 TGTGCCAGCAGTCCGCGCTGGACAGGGGTGGGTGGCTACACCTTC CASSPRWTGVGGYTF
NA 12 TRBJ1-5 TRBV6-4 NA TGTGCCAGCAGTGACCGGAATCAGCCCCAGCATTTT CASSDRNQPQHF
NA 14 TRBJ1-5 TRBV5-1 NA TGCGCCAGCAGCCCCCAGGGGCACGGTCAGCCCCAGCATTTT CASSPQGHGQPQHF
NA 16 TRBJ1-3 TRBV5-1 NA TGCGCCAGCAGCTTGGTTGGGGCGACAGCTGGAAACACCATATATTTT CASSLVGATAGNTIYF
NA 15 TRBJ2-7 TRBV7-2 NA TGTGCCAGCAGCTTAGAACAGACAAGCTCCTACGAGCAGTACTTC CASSLEQTSSYEQYF
once 16 TRBJ2-3 TRBV14 NA TGTGCCAGCAGCCAAGTGGTGGCTAGCGACACAGATACGCAGTATTTT CASSQVVASDTDTQYF
NA 14 TRBJ1-1 TRBV28 NA TGTGCCAGCAGAAGGGGCGGGGAGAACACTGAAGCTTTCTTT CASRRGGENTEAFF
NA 16 TRBJ1-2 TRBV28 NA TGTGCCAGCAGTTGGAGTCTCTTTGGATCACTCTATGGCTACACCTTC CASSWSLFGSLYGYTF
NA 15 TRBJ2-1 TRBV5-8 TRBD1 TGTGCCAGCAGCTCCGGGACAGGGGGAAACAATGAGCAGTTCTTC CASSSGTGGNNEQFF
NA 15 TRBJ1-5 TRBV6-5 TRBD1 TGTGCCAGCAGGAGTGGACAGGGGGAAAATCAGCCCCAGCATTTT CASRSGQGENQPQHF
NA 17 TRBJ2-3 TRBV5-4 NA TGTGCCAGCAGCAAAAACGGGAGGGGGCGCAGCACAGATACGCAGTATTTT CASSKNGRGRSTDTQYF
NA 15 TRBJ2-1 TRBV27 TRBD2 TGTGCCAGCAGTTTATCGACTAGCGGGAGGATCGGGCAGTTCTTC CASSLSTSGRIGQFF
NA 15 TRBJ1-5 TRBV27 NA TGTGCCAGCAGTTTATTCTTTATGTCTGGTCAGCCCCAGCATTTT CASSLFFMSGQPQHF